Listed here are 29 T cell receptor beta chains from one sample, sequenced in a study of CD8 T cells in Susac syndrome. RNA, at about 0.45 to 1 ug, was reverse transcribed with random hexamers. TCRdb itself ran the immunoSEQ multiplex PCR reads through MiXCR, one entry per CDR3 protein. The sample consists of just over 80,000 distinct CDR3 sequences, approximately 94% of them appearing once. Sequencing was performed on CD8+ T cells from PBMCs. The receptors stem from a human donor in good health.

V gene TRBV7-9 combines with J gene TRBJ1-5; 9 nucleotides align to TRBD1. The CDR3 loop spans 15 amino acids. V was clipped by 1 base and J by 7 bases; unmatched bases: 5. The germline CDR1 and CDR2 sequences are SEHNR and FQNEAQ (reference sequence). CDR3 protein: CASSLVGTGSQPQHF. The CDR3 nucleotides read TGTGCCAGCAGCTTAGTCGGGACAGGGAGCCAGCCCCAGCATTTT.

The chain recombines TRBV29-1 with TRBJ2-5; D might be TRBD1 (6 bases). Germline V gene data show CDR1 as SQVTM and CDR2 as ANQGSEA. The length of the CDR3 is 13 residues. Trimming took 4 bases from V and 5 from J, leaving 14 bases between them. CDR3 sequence (DNA): TGCAGCGTTGGGATCAGGGGTTTTGAGACCCAGTACTTC. Its translation: CSVGIRGFETQYF.

As for this clonotype: One junction end disagrees with the germline gene, perhaps due to a read error. J is TRBJ2-1 and V is TRBV15; maybe TRBD1 (6 bases). This CDR3 spans 15 amino acids. Germline V gene data show CDR1 as LNHNV and CDR2 as YYDKDF (reference sequence). The CDR3 protein is CATCRVEQGIGEQFF. The CDR3 DNA follows: TGTGCCACCTGCAGAGTAGAACAGGGAATCGGCGAGCAGTTCTTC.

The chain combines TRBV11-2 with TRBJ1-1, with 9 bases lining up with TRBD1. V lost 3 bases to trimming and J lost 5 bases; unmatched junction nucleotides: 7. The germline V gene has CDR1 SGHAT and CDR2 FQNNGV. The CDR3 runs 15 residues. CDR3: CASSFAGQGLTEAFF. CDR3 nucleotide sequence: TGTGCCAGCAGCTTCGCCGGACAGGGGCTGACTGAAGCTTTCTTT.

The CDR3 here is CASSLGQVFAGFQETQYF. The CDR3 DNA follows: TGTGCCAGCAGCTTAGGGCAAGTTTTCGCGGGGTTTCAAGAGACCCAGTACTTC. This chain connects TRBV7-2 to TRBJ2-5, with a weak D call TRBD2 (6 bases). The CDR3 is made up of 18 amino acids. Trimming left V 1 base short and J 2 bases short, with 20 bases between. Per germline, CDR1 SGHTA and CDR2 FQGNSA.

The chain is built from TRBV28 and TRBJ2-1, with 10 nucleotides matching TRBD1. The CDR3 runs to 12 residues. V was clipped by 7 bases and J by 8 bases; unmatched bases: 2. CDR1 and CDR2 (germline): MDHEN, SYDVKM. CDR3 sequence (DNA): TGTGCCAGCATCGGACAGGGGGATGAGCAGTTCTTC. It yields the protein CASIGQGDEQFF.

The chain carries TRBV12-3 or TRBV12-4 and TRBJ2-1; D not resolved. The CDR3 is 14 residues long. V lost 1 base and J lost 4, with 8 bases in between. CDR3 nucleotides: TGTGCCAGCAGTTTAGAGGTTGCGTACAATGAGCAGTTCTTC. It yields the protein CASSLEVAYNEQFF.

Regarding this clonotype: One junction end does not reproduce the germline sequence, and a read error may be involved. The chain uses TRBV15 and TRBJ2-6; unclear D gene. The CDR3 consists of 16 residues. CDR1 is LNHNV and CDR2 is YYDKDF in the germline V gene (reference sequence). The CDR3 region is CASSSDSSSGANVLTF. DNA for the CDR3: TGTGCCTCCAGCAGTGATTCCAGCTCTGGGGCCAACGTCCTGACTTTC.

This chain joins TRBV13 and TRBJ2-1, with D uncertain. V dropped 0 bases and J dropped 10 bases, with 10 bases sitting between them. The germline V gene has CDR1 PRHDT and CDR2 FYEKMQ (reference sequence). This CDR3 contains 13 residues. CDR3 in DNA: TGTGCCAGCAGCTTAGGCCGTCGAGCCGAGCAGTTCTTC. This gives the protein CASSLGRRAEQFF.

This clonotype was counted a single time. The chain links TRBV27 to TRBJ1-1; D gene unclear. Germline CDR1 is MNHEY and CDR2 is SMNVEV (reference sequence). This CDR3 comprises 15 residues. V was pared by 7 bases and J by 7 bases, with 22 bases between. The CDR3 loop is CASTVGVGGVGEAFF. The CDR3, as DNA: TGTGCCAGCACGGTAGGTGTCGGTGGAGTGGGTGAAGCTTTCTTT.

The gene calls are TRBV20-1 and TRBJ1-1, with a possible D match to TRBD1 (5 bases). V was trimmed by 5 bases and J by 5 bases, leaving 12 bases between them. CDR3 size: 12 residues. CDR1 is DFQATT and CDR2 is SNEGSKA in the germline V gene (reference sequence). CDR3 region: CSAAPGNTEAFF. The CDR3 nucleotides read TGCAGTGCTGCCCCAGGGAATACTGAAGCTTTCTTT.

This chain links TRBV20-1 with TRBJ2-5; D is perhaps TRBD2 (6 bases). CDR1 is DFQATT, CDR2 SNEGSKA, per germline (reference sequence). Trimming stripped 3 bases from V and 0 bases from J, with 17 bases between. This CDR3 is built from 16 residues. CDR3 sequence reads: CSARTLSGEDQETQYF. CDR3 in DNA: TGCAGTGCTAGGACTCTTTCTGGGGAGGACCAAGAGACCCAGTACTTC.

The sample holds one count of this clonotype. The V and J genes are TRBV6-2 or TRBV6-3 and TRBJ1-5, with no clear D. Germline V gene lookup returns CDR1 MNHEY and CDR2 SVGEGT. This CDR3 is 14 amino acids long. Trimming shortened V by 2 bases and J by 1 base, and 6 bases separated the two germline ends. In DNA, the CDR3 is TGTGCCAGCAGTTACACGTCAAGCAATCAGCCCCAGCATTTT. Translation: CASSYTSSNQPQHF.

This chain links TRBV20-1 with TRBJ2-7; 8 bases line up with TRBD1. The CDR3 has 17 residues. CDR1 DFQATT and CDR2 SNEGSKA come from the germline V gene (reference sequence). J lost 3 bases, V lost 6 bases, and 19 bases had no gene match. In DNA, the CDR3 is TGCAGTGCCGCCCTCCTAGGGACAGGCGAGGCCCTCTACGAGCAGTACTTC. This sequence encodes CSAALLGTGEALYEQYF.

The rearrangement joins TRBV4-1 to TRBJ1-4; D call uncertain. Germline CDR1 MGHRA, CDR2 YSYEKL. V lost 2 bases and J 7 bases, leaving 20 bases between the germline ends. The CDR3 loop spans 17 amino acids. CDR3: CASSQRPLWLRSEKLFF. The CDR3 DNA sequence: TGCGCCAGCAGCCAACGGCCCCTTTGGCTACGGAGTGAAAAACTGTTTTTT.

This rearrangement joins TRBV28 to TRBJ1-6; 10 bases match TRBD1. Germline V CDR1 and CDR2: MDHEN, SYDVKM. V was clipped by 8 bases and J by 8 bases; unmatched bases: 12. The CDR3 covers 16 residues. CDR3 region: CASLYGDRGRDSPLHF. CDR3 DNA sequence: TGTGCCAGCTTATATGGGGACAGGGGTCGGGATTCACCCCTCCACTTT.

This clonotype was detected only once. The rearrangement joins TRBV9 to TRBJ2-1; 7 positions match TRBD2. With 1 base clipped from V and 5 bases from J, the junction kept 6 bases outside the gene matches. Germline CDR1 is SGDLS and CDR2 is YYNGEE. The length of the CDR3 is 15 residues. CDR3 DNA: TGTGCCAGCAGCGTATCCGGGGGGAAACACAATGAGCAGTTCTTC. This gives the protein CASSVSGGKHNEQFF.

The chain recombines TRBV27 with TRBJ2-2, with D possibly TRBD1 on 6 matching bases. The CDR3 is made up of 15 amino acids. Trimming removed 5 bases at V and 2 bases at J, with 12 bases between. CDR1 and CDR2 from the germline V gene are MNHEY and SMNVEV (reference sequence). The CDR3 bases are TGTGCCAGCAGTAATTGGGACACCAACACCGGGGAGCTGTTTTTT. It encodes CASSNWDTNTGELFF.

The rearrangement joins TRBV6-6 to TRBJ1-1; D is unresolved. The CDR3 covers 13 residues. Germline CDR1 and CDR2: MNHNY and SVGAGI (reference sequence). The ends were cut back, 11 bases at V and 1 base at J, with 14 bases in the middle. The CDR3 sequence is CALRSETNTEAFF. The CDR3 DNA sequence: TGTGCCCTAAGATCGGAGACGAACACTGAAGCTTTCTTT.

The chain has TRBV27 and TRBJ2-7; D could derive from TRBD1 or TRBD2 (5 bases each). Germline V gene data show CDR1 as MNHEY and CDR2 as SMNVEV (reference sequence). This CDR3 spans 13 amino acids. Trimming left V 4 bases short and J 3 bases short, with 10 bases between. Here the CDR3 DNA reads TGTGCCAGCAGTTACGGGACGGACTACGAGCAGTACTTC. Protein product: CASSYGTDYEQYF.

The rearrangement links TRBV21-1 to TRBJ1-2; the D segment call TRBD1 is taken from the table without a DNA check. TRBV21-1 is described as a pseudogene. The CDR3 extends over 13 amino acids. The CDR3 DNA reads as TGTGCCAGCAGCAAAGAGGACAGGGGAGGCTACACCTTC. Amino acid sequence: CASSKEDRGGYTF.

The DNA for the CDR3 is TGTGCCAGCACCTGGGGGCCGGGCGAGACCCAGTACTTC. Translation: CASTWGPGETQYF. The V and J genes are TRBV27 and TRBJ2-5; D is perhaps TRBD1 (6 bases). Germline CDR1 reads MNHEY; CDR2 reads SMNVEV (reference sequence). There are 13 residues in the CDR3. Trimming removed 7 bases at V and 5 bases at J, with 14 bases between.

The J gene is TRBJ2-1, the V gene TRBV7-9, with TRBD2 matching 10 bases. The CDR3 has 16 amino acids. CDR1 SEHNR and CDR2 FQNEAQ come from the germline V gene (reference sequence). Losses at the gene ends were 3 bases for V and 4 bases for J; bases not matched to a gene: 6. The CDR3 DNA is TGTGCCAGCAGCTTTCAGCGGGGGGGCCTATACAATGAGCAGTTCTTC. Protein sequence: CASSFQRGGLYNEQFF.

The genes are TRBV4-1 and TRBJ2-4; D not resolved. The V end lost 3 bases, the J end lost 15 bases, and 15 bases lay between the germline ends. Germline values: CDR1 MGHRA, CDR2 YSYEKL. The CDR3 consists of 12 residues. Here the CDR3 DNA reads TGCGCCAGCAGCCATAAAAACGACCCAGCGTACTTC. It encodes CASSHKNDPAYF.

The chain carries TRBV9 and TRBJ2-7; 7 positions agree with TRBD1. V lost 1 base to trimming and J lost 2 bases; unmatched junction nucleotides: 3. The CDR3 covers 14 residues. Germline V gene data show CDR1 as SGDLS and CDR2 as YYNGEE. CDR3 protein: CASSVQDRAYEQYF. The CDR3 nucleotides read TGTGCCAGCAGCGTACAAGACAGGGCCTACGAGCAGTACTTC.

V is TRBV1 and J is TRBJ2-7; TRBD2, the table's D call, was not compared with the DNA. TRBV1 is recorded as a pseudogene. The length of the CDR3 is 14 residues. This CDR3 is CTSSQGREGWEQYF. CDR3 DNA: TGCACCAGCAGCCAAGGGAGAGAGGGATGGGAGCAGTACTTC.

The J gene is TRBJ1-1, the V gene TRBV2; D is ambiguous. V lost 8 bases and J 1 base, leaving 8 bases between the germline ends. Germline V gene sequence: CDR1 SNHLY, CDR2 FYNNEI. The CDR3 contains 12 residues. The CDR3 bases are TGTGCCAGCCCTGGCCCGAACACTGAAGCTTTCTTT. It yields the protein CASPGPNTEAFF.

V usage is TRBV6-2 or TRBV6-3 and J usage is TRBJ2-7; 9 bases map to TRBD1. Per germline, CDR1 MNHEY and CDR2 SVGEGT. The length of the CDR3 is 15 residues. V dropped 6 bases and J dropped 4; count of bases not matched to a gene: 10. In DNA form, the CDR3 reads TGTGCCAGCAGCCGATTCCGGACAGGGGAATACGAGCAGTACTTC. The encoded protein is CASSRFRTGEYEQYF.

The rearrangement joins TRBV4-1 to TRBJ1-5; 7 nucleotides agree with TRBD1. The CDR3 is 16 residues long. Germline-derived CDR1 and CDR2 are MGHRA and YSYEKL. Germline trimming cut 3 bases from V and 0 bases from J; bases unmatched to any gene: 5. In DNA form, the CDR3 reads TGCGCCAGCAGCCATCGACAGGGTACTAGCAATCAGCCCCAGCATTTT. Amino acid sequence: CASSHRQGTSNQPQHF.